The sequence of this T cell receptor (beta chain) was determined in a study of T cells in Graves' hyperthyroidism and ophthalmopathy. Study-level information: Initial diagnosis, before any treatment, was when peripheral blood was collected. Study results and caveats: Ophthalmopathy cases were set apart from stable hyperthyroidism by a 13 V-J model. Most thyroid clonotypes expanded above 0.001 appeared in blood too.

Amplification of TCR beta CDR3 regions used RNA as the template. First-round RT-PCR with HTBI primers amplified the TCR CDR3 region. TCRdb analysed the multiplex PCR reads with MiXCR anew, one entry per CDR3 protein. The data contain hundreds of thousands of distinct CDR3 sequences, approximately 15% of them singletons. This CDR3 spans 11 amino acids. Between the trimmed V and J ends, which lost 5 bases and 7 bases, there was a span of 9 bases. The germline CDR1 and CDR2 sequences are SGHAT and FQNNGV. For this clonotype: Antigen specificity is unknown.

This chain links TRBV11-2 with TRBJ2-7; D gene ambiguous. Material: blood. The TCR sequence derives from a young woman with Graves' hyperthyroidism. In DNA, the CDR3 is TGTGCCAGCAGCCTCAATAAGGAGCAGTACTTC. Protein: CASSLNKEQYF.